This TCR beta chain was identified in a study of liver allograft versus peripheral blood T cells. About the study: The authors compared T cell receptor repertoires in transplanted livers with recipients' peripheral blood repertoires.

One entry per CDR3 protein results from TCRdb running MiXCR on the reads. The profile covers a few thousand distinct CDR3 sequences, with about 16% appearing a single time and 20% to 25% taken by the ten largest. The germline CDR1 and CDR2 sequences are SEHNR and FQNEAQ (reference sequence). The CDR3 sequence is 12 residues long. Trimming took 1 base from V and 3 from J, leaving 1 base between them. This clonotype was detected a few times. The chain combines TRBV7-9 with TRBJ1-5; D unresolved. The sequence came from a human patient who had a liver transplant. Some T cells may be supplied by the graft donor. CDR3 sequence: CASSLDNQPQHF. CDR3 nucleotide sequence: TGTGCCAGCAGCTTAGACAATCAGCCCCAGCATTTT.